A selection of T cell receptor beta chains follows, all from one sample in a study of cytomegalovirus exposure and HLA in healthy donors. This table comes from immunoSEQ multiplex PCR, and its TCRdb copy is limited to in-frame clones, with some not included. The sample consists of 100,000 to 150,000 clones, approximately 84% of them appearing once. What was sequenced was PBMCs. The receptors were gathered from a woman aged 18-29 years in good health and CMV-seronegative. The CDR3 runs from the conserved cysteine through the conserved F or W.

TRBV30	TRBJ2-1	CAWSVGSGQFF
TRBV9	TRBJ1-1	CASSPRDRGRYEAFF
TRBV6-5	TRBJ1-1	CARDRKNTEAFF
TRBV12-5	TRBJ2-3	CASGQGPRTSDSPDTQYF
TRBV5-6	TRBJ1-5	CASSLATGNQPQHF
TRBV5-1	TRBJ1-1	CASSLWGGQGGTEAFF
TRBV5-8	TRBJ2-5	CASSSRTGGMETQYF
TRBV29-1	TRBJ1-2	CSVEQGINYGYTF
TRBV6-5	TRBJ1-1	CASTRGARTEAFF
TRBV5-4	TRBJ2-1	CASSLDTNEQFF
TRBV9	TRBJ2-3	CASSGSGRVGDTQYF
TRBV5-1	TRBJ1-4	CASSSQGSHGEKLFF
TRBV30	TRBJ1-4	CAWSVGGTGEKLFF
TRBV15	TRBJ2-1	CATSDSGRSAEQFF
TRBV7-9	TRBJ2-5	CASSSPDREEQETQYF
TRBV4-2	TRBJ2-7	CASSQDDRNYEQYF